The T cell receptor (beta chain) under discussion was sequenced for a study of T cell clonotyping in hematopoietic cell transplantation. Study background: Recipient samples before transplant were obtained post-cytoreduction. Findings of the study overall: Recipient TCR diversity dropped after transplant; expanded clonotypes rose from day 30 to 180. Graft donor and pretransplant recipient Inverse Simpson Index values predicted broader posttransplant TCR diversity.

The sample's time point: recipient sample about 28 days before transplant, after cytoreduction. The protocol was immunoSEQ multiplex PCR, while the TCRdb copy is restricted to in-frame clones and leaves out a portion. Of under 850 clones in the sample, under 96% were seen once. Trimming stripped 4 bases from V and 6 bases from J, with 24 bases between. Germline V gene data show CDR1 as SGHNT and CDR2 as YENEEA. The CDR3 covers 18 residues. Details on this clone: No antigen is known for it.

The chain combines TRBV11-3 with TRBJ2-2; D may correspond to TRBD1 or TRBD2 (6 bases each). The TCR was taken from a woman aged 40-49 years with acute myeloid leukemia. Some clones in this sample may be carry-over from other donors' samples. Source: peripheral blood mononuclear cells, taken before stem cell transplant. Here the CDR3 reads CASSSSRQAGISSGELFF. CDR3 coding DNA: TGTGCCAGCAGCTCATCTCGACAGGCGGGGATCTCGTCCGGGGAGCTGTTTTTT.